This T cell receptor (beta chain) comes out of a study of OX40 agonist ivuxolimab in advanced cancers. Overall study: The dose-escalation cohort was about 86% male, with a mean age of 60 years, ranging about 23 to 90. Eligibility rules accepted prior anti-PD-1, anti-PD-L1 or anti-CTLA-4 therapy, and 40% to 50% had some.

Using immunoSEQ multiplex PCR, the repertoire was profiled, and TCRdb retains in-frame clones only, with some absent. The repertoire has roughly 100,000 clones, roughly 88% of them found once; the top ten carry around 4%. General study points: Also present in some nonresponders was a low level of normalized T-cell clonal expansion.

In germline, CDR1 is SGHRS, CDR2 YFSETQ. Trimming cost V 4 bases and J 7 bases; bases outside gene matches: 13. This CDR3 has 16 residues. As for this clone: The antigen is undetermined.

The chain is built from TRBV5-1 and TRBJ2-1; 8 positions match TRBD1. The specimen was CD4+ or CD8+ T cells sorted from blood, collected in a trial of the OX40 agonist ivuxolimab. This TCR derives from an adult with an advanced solid tumor such as melanoma, head and neck, liver or kidney cancer. The CDR3 DNA follows: TGCGCCAGCAGCCCCGGTGCAGGGGGCTATAGGAATGAGCAGTTCTTC. Residues: CASSPGAGGYRNEQFF.